The 3 T cell receptor beta chains reported below all come from one sample, sequenced in a study of glioma-infiltrating T cells after dendritic cell vaccination. Assay used: immunoSEQ multiplex PCR; TCRdb lists only in-frame clones, some missing. Here the sample spans 75,000 to 85,000 clones, around 87% being singletons. Documented time point: after dendritic cell vaccination, including at tumor progression/relapse. The starting material was blood, obtained after dendritic cell vaccination. The source is a human donor with glioblastoma.

A few counts support this clone. V and J are TRBV6-6 and TRBJ1-3, with D unclear. CDR3 size: 16 residues. V gave up 2 bases and J gave up 0 bases, with 11 bases separating them. CDR1 and CDR2 (germline): MNHNY, SVGAGI (reference sequence). The CDR3 reads CASSYPGYSSGNTIYF. In nucleotides, the CDR3 is TGTGCCAGCAGTTACCCAGGCTATAGCTCTGGAAACACCATATATTTT.

This chain uses TRBV5-1 with TRBJ2-2, with D unclear. Germline CDR1 SGHRS, CDR2 YFSETQ. The CDR3 is 14 amino acids. V was clipped by 1 base and J by 2 bases, with 6 bases between them. This chain's CDR3 is CASSLTRNTGELFF. The CDR3 DNA is TGCGCCAGCAGCTTGACCAGAAACACCGGGGAGCTGTTTTTT.

V is TRBV18 and J is TRBJ2-7, with D tentatively TRBD2 (5 bases). The germline V and J ends were trimmed by 3 bases and 3 bases, with 21 bases remaining between them. The CDR3 consists of 17 residues. Germline CDR1 is KGHSH and CDR2 is LQKENI. DNA for the CDR3: TGTGCCAGCTCACCCGGAACCACGGGGAAGTACTACTACGAGCAGTACTTC. Protein product: CASSPGTTGKYYYEQYF.